These T cell receptor beta chains were read from a single sample in a study of blood T cell repertoires in COVID-19. The data were produced by immunoSEQ multiplex PCR, yet TCRdb's version contains in-frame clones alone and is incomplete. The data show a few hundred thousand clones, approximately 88% seen once. Sequencing used peripheral blood. The receptor source for this set is a man in his forties with acute or convalescent COVID-19. CDR3s include the opening cysteine and the closing phenylalanine or tryptophan. The D gene is left open where the match is weak. The size entry is marked missing in some rows and otherwise reads once, few, many or a size class.

TRBV24-1	TRBJ2-1	.	TRBD1	TGTGCCACCAGTGATTTGGGGGACAGGGGGCTGTTCTTC	CATSDLGDRGLFF
TRBV5-3	TRBJ2-7	.	.	TGTGCCAGAAGCTTACGAACCCTGGCTAGAACACCCTACGAGCAGTACTTC	CARSLRTLARTPYEQYF
TRBV7-3	TRBJ2-1	.	TRBD2	TGTGCCAGCAGCTTAATGGCTAGCGGGAGGGCCTGGTATAGCAATGAGCAGTTCTTC	CASSLMASGRAWYSNEQFF
TRBV20-1	TRBJ2-5	.	TRBD1	TGCAGTGCTAGTGGGTATGGTTTACAGGGGCAAGAGACCCAGTACTTC	CSASGYGLQGQETQYF
TRBV29-1	TRBJ1-1	once	TRBD1	TGCAGCGTTGAAACCGGGACAGGGTTTCCTGAAGCTTTCTTT	CSVETGTGFPEAFF
TRBV7-8	TRBJ1-2	.	.	TGTGCCAGCAGCAGACGGGACACTAACTATGGCTACACCTTC	CASSRRDTNYGYTF
TRBV30	TRBJ1-1	.	TRBD1	TGTGCCTGGGACAGGGGGCGGGGAACTGAAGCTTTCTTT	CAWDRGRGTEAFF
TRBV9	TRBJ1-3	few	.	TGTGCCAGCAGCCCCCCTCTGGGAGGGAGGTCTGGAAACACCATATATTTT	CASSPPLGGRSGNTIYF
TRBV7-9	TRBJ2-2	once	TRBD2	TGTGCCAGCAGCTCCCCCCAAAACACGGGGGGGCGTACCGGGGAGCTGTTTTTT	CASSSPQNTGGRTGELFF
TRBV28	TRBJ1-5	.	.	TGTGCCAGCAGAAGTGAGGGGGTCTGGTTGCCCCAGCATTTT	CASRSEGVWLPQHF
TRBV6-4	TRBJ2-2	.	.	TGTGCCAGCAGTGACTCTCTAGCTTCCGACACCGGGGAGCTGTTTTTT	CASSDSLASDTGELFF
TRBV27	TRBJ1-6	.	.	TGTGCCAGCAGTGAACTTGGACGGAGACCCGGGAGTTCACCCCTCCACTTT	CASSELGRRPGSSPLHF
TRBV13	TRBJ2-6	.	TRBD1	TGTGCCAGCAGCTTAGAGGGACAGGGGGTTACCTACTCTGGGGCCAACGTCCTGACTTTC	CASSLEGQGVTYSGANVLTF
TRBV29-1	TRBJ2-2	.	TRBD1	TGCAGCGTTCCCCAGGGGGTAGGGACCGGGGAGCTGTTTTTT	CSVPQGVGTGELFF
TRBV14	TRBJ2-1	.	TRBD2	TGTGCCAGCAGCCAAGATGTCTACGCGGGGGGGCCTCTAGATGAGCAGTTCTTC	CASSQDVYAGGPLDEQFF
TRBV6-4	TRBJ2-1	once	TRBD1	TGTGCCAGCAGTTGGGGACAGGGTCCTTACAATGAGCAGTTCTTC	CASSWGQGPYNEQFF
TRBV27	TRBJ2-7	.	TRBD2	TGTGCCAGCAGTTTATCTGCGGGAGGGCCTACCTACGAGCAGTACTTC	CASSLSAGGPTYEQYF
TRBV3-1/TRBV3-2	TRBJ1-1	.	TRBD1	TGTGCCAGCAGCCGAGACAGGGAAGCTGAAGCTTTCTTT	CASSRDREAEAFF
TRBV11-2	TRBJ1-1	.	.	TGTGCCAGCAGCTTCTCACCGGGGTCTGAAGCTTTCTTT	CASSFSPGSEAFF
TRBV9	TRBJ1-1	.	TRBD1	TGTGCCAGCAGCCCGACAGGGGGCAACACTGAAGCTTTCTTT	CASSPTGGNTEAFF
TRBV28	TRBJ1-1	few	TRBD1	TGTGCCAGCAGTTCTTGGCCCCGGGACAGAGTTGAAGCTTTCTTT	CASSSWPRDRVEAFF
TRBV10-1	TRBJ2-5	.	.	TGCGCCAGCAGTGGATGGGACACCCAAGAGACCCAGTACTTC	CASSGWDTQETQYF
TRBV7-9	TRBJ1-3	.	.	TGTGCCAGCAGCTTATCCGGTTCCTCTGGAAACACCATATATTTT	CASSLSGSSGNTIYF
TRBV11-3	TRBJ2-1	few	TRBD2	TGTGCCAGCAGCTCAGGACTAGCGGAAAACAATGAGCAGTTCTTC	CASSSGLAENNEQFF
TRBV28	TRBJ2-2	.	TRBD1	TGTGCCGGACAGGGGTGGGACACCGGGGAGCTGTTTTTT	CAGQGWDTGELFF
TRBV5-6	TRBJ1-2	.	TRBD1	TGTGCCAGCAGCGGGGAGGGACAGGACAACTATGGCTACACCTTC	CASSGEGQDNYGYTF
TRBV19	TRBJ1-1	.	.	TGTGCCAGTAGTACCAATACACGACAGCTTGAAGCTTTCTTT	CASSTNTRQLEAFF
TRBV18	TRBJ1-3	.	TRBD1	TGTGCCAGCTCACCCTCGGACAGGACCAGCTCTGGAAACACCATATATTTT	CASSPSDRTSSGNTIYF
TRBV3-1/TRBV3-2	TRBJ1-2	.	TRBD1	TGTGCCAGCAGCCTACTCGCACACAGGGGGGGATATGGCTACACCTTC	CASSLLAHRGGYGYTF
TRBV5-1	TRBJ2-5	.	TRBD2	TGCGCCAGCAGCCCAACCACTAGCGGGAGTCACGAGACCCAGTACTTC	CASSPTTSGSHETQYF
TRBV5-3	TRBJ2-7	.	.	TGTGCCAGAAGCTTGTTGGGGGCGAAGTTTTGTCACGAGCAGTACTTC	CARSLLGAKFCHEQYF
TRBV7-9	TRBJ2-5	.	.	TGTGCCAGCAGCAACAGGGTGGAGACCCAGTACTTC	CASSNRVETQYF